Sequencing of this T cell receptor beta chain was carried out in a study of response to subunit inactivated influenza vaccine. Study-wide points: Authors suggested each seasonal influenza vaccination recruits few new T cells.

TCRdb re-called the RT-PCR reads with MiXCR, one entry per CDR3 protein. Of approximately 730,000 distinct CDR3 sequences listed, about 15% are singletons. The sample holds many counts of this clonotype. Its antigen remains unidentified. The sequencing here drew on PBMCs from blood, taken 14 days before vaccination. The receptor's source is a middle-aged man who received an inactivated influenza vaccine.

CDR3 loop: CASSQVGRRNYNEQFF. The CDR3 DNA reads TGTGCCAGCAGCCAAGTCGGTCGCCGGAATTACAATGAGCAGTTCTTC. V gene TRBV14 combines with J gene TRBJ2-1; the D is unclear. Germline assignment: CDR1 SGHDN and CDR2 FVKESK. V was trimmed by 1 base and J by 4 bases, leaving 14 bases between them. CDR3 length equals 16 residues.